Below, 9 T cell receptor beta chains from the same sample are listed, as sequenced in a study of blood T cell repertoires in COVID-19 (dated by TCRdb to the early 2020s). The library was produced with the immunoSEQ multiplex PCR assay. TCRdb carries this immuneACCESS record with in-frame sequences only. Its versions omit some clonotypes, under half of them owing to an unresolved V gene in the studies checked, with the rest unexplained. In all, the sample holds about 110,000 clones, and almost 85% of those were seen once. Roughly 4.4% of the sample rests with the top ten. The sample consisted of peripheral blood. These receptors all stem from a human donor in a cohort sampled during active COVID-19.

The genes are TRBV5-4 and TRBJ2-3; D may be TRBD1 (6 bases). The CDR3 loop spans 15 amino acids. V lost 6 bases and J 0 bases, leaving 14 bases between the germline ends. Per germline, CDR1 SGHNT and CDR2 YYREEE (reference sequence). The CDR3 here is CASTPDSKSTDTQYF. The CDR3 DNA follows: TGTGCCAGCACCCCGGACAGCAAAAGCACAGATACGCAGTATTTT. Full variable domain (remainder filled in from reference TRBV5-4 and TRBJ2-3): ETGVTQSPTHLIKTRGQQVTLRCSSQSGHNTVSWYQQALGQGPQFIFQYYREEENGRGNFPPRFSGLQFPNYSSELNVNALELDDSALYLCASTPDSKSTDTQYFGPGTRLTVL.

This chain connects TRBV5-4 to TRBJ1-1; the match to TRBD1 covers 9 bases. With 3 bases clipped from V and 5 bases from J, the junction kept 8 bases outside the gene matches. Germline V gene data show CDR1 as SGHNT and CDR2 as YYREEE (reference sequence). This CDR3 has 15 residues. CDR3: CASSSVDRGGTEAFF. The CDR3 DNA sequence: TGTGCCAGCAGCTCCGTGGACAGGGGTGGGACTGAAGCTTTCTTT. The variable domain in full, with the rest retrieved from reference TRBV5-4 and TRBJ1-1, is ETGVTQSPTHLIKTRGQQVTLRCSSQSGHNTVSWYQQALGQGPQFIFQYYREEENGRGNFPPRFSGLQFPNYSSELNVNALELDDSALYLCASSSVDRGGTEAFFGQGTRLTVV.

V is TRBV9 and J is TRBJ2-7; 9 bases are shared with TRBD1. This CDR3 contains 15 residues. The ends lost 2 bases at V and 4 bases at J; junction bases unmatched: 7. Germline loops: CDR1 SGDLS, CDR2 YYNGEE. The CDR3 nucleotides are TGTGCCAGCAGCGTCTCCGGGACAGGGCTTTACGAGCAGTACTTC. Its translation is CASSVSGTGLYEQYF.

This CDR3 reads CASSPGLARIYEQYF. The CDR3 DNA follows: TGTGCCAGCAGCCCCGGACTAGCGAGGATCTACGAGCAGTACTTC. The chain recombines TRBV9 with TRBJ2-7; 9 bases are a match to TRBD2. CDR1 is SGDLS, CDR2 YYNGEE, per germline. CDR3 length equals 15 residues. The V and J ends lost 4 bases and 3 bases, in that order; junction bases with no gene match: 8.

This chain connects TRBV18 to TRBJ2-3; 7 bases are shared with TRBD1. CDR1 is KGHSH, CDR2 LQKENI, per germline. The CDR3 runs 16 residues. V lost 2 bases to trimming and J lost 6 bases; unmatched junction nucleotides: 11. The CDR3 DNA follows: TGTGCCAGCTCACCAACGTCGGCAGGGGGTGCGGATACGCAGTATTTT. Its protein product is CASSPTSAGGADTQYF.

The sample holds a few counts of this clone. This sequence joins TRBV3-1 (or the pseudogene TRBV3-2) and TRBJ1-5; 9 bases align to TRBD1. Germline V gene sequence: CDR1 LGHDT, CDR2 YNNKEL (reference sequence). V lost 0 bases to trimming and J lost 9 bases; unmatched junction nucleotides: 6. CDR3 length equals 15 residues. Written as DNA, the CDR3 is TGTGCCAGCAGCCAAGATCGAGGACAGGGGTTGCCCCAGCATTTT. Protein product: CASSQDRGQGLPQHF.

The chain is built from TRBV7-8 and TRBJ2-2, with D perhaps matching TRBD1 (6 bases). This CDR3 is 15 amino acids long. Per the germline V gene, CDR1 is SGHVS and CDR2 is FQNEAQ. Trimming stripped 5 bases from V and 8 bases from J, with 18 bases between. This CDR3 is CASSPTQGYAGELFF. CDR3 coding DNA: TGTGCCAGCAGCCCGACACAGGGATATGCTGGGGAGCTGTTTTTT.

The chain employs TRBV6-6 and TRBJ1-3, with 10 bases matching TRBD1. The CDR3 covers 16 residues. From germline, CDR1 is MNHNY and CDR2 SVGAGI (reference sequence). The junction had 9 bases not matched to a gene; V was cut back by 7 bases and J by 3 bases. The CDR3 nucleotides read TGTGCCAGCAACCGCGGGACAGGGGAAGGTGGAAACACCATATATTTT. It codes for CASNRGTGEGGNTIYF.

This chain joins TRBV6-2 or TRBV6-3 and TRBJ1-1, with 8 bases that match TRBD1. Germline V CDR1 and CDR2: MNHEY, SVGEGT. The CDR3 length is 13 residues. Trimming cost V 5 bases and J 5 bases; bases outside gene matches: 4. The CDR3: CASSRTGQTEAFF. The CDR3 coding sequence is TGTGCCAGCAGTAGGACAGGGCAAACTGAAGCTTTCTTT.